This TCR beta chain was found in a study of radiation and T cells in renal cell carcinoma. The CDR3 is made up of 16 amino acids. Trimming cost V 1 base and J 10 bases, with 18 bases left between them. Germline CDR1 reads SGDLS; CDR2 reads YYNGEE. A word on this clone: Antigen unknown.

TCRdb's table, derived via immunoSEQ multiplex PCR, lists solely in-frame clones and lacks some. The sample includes 150,000 or so clones, less than 90% of them seen just once. Sample time point: baseline pretreatment blood. Treatment of the sample: 15 Gy SBRT to primary tumor, nephrectomy 4 weeks later. Study results and caveats: From baseline, blood top tumor clonotypes peaked at 2 weeks post-radiation.

The sample in question was blood, obtained from a patient whose treatment included radiotherapy and nephrectomy. The TCR comes from a woman aged 45-59 years with renal cell carcinoma. The chain recombines TRBV9 with TRBJ1-6; a weak D match, TRBD1 (5 bases). CDR3: CASSVQHGGVDSPLHF. For the CDR3, the DNA is TGTGCCAGCAGCGTACAACACGGGGGGGTGGACTCACCCCTCCACTTT.